This T cell receptor beta chain appears in the sequencing data of a study of beta chain features in type 1 diabetes. The study reverse transcribed the entire isolated RNA, so it sequenced expressed TCRB transcripts. Sequencing used immunoSEQ multiplex PCR; TCRdb keeps in-frame clones, though not all of them. Here the sample spans 350,000 to 450,000 clones, approximately 16% being singletons. The CDR3 contains 15 residues. Germline values: CDR1 SGHTA, CDR2 FQGNSA. The V segment lost 4 bases and the J segment 3 bases; nucleotides outside the gene matches: 7. This clonotype was obtained from a woman aged 18-35 years in good health. Sequenced sample: naive CD4+ T cells from blood. This chain uses TRBV7-2 with TRBJ2-5, with 8 bases fitting TRBD2. CDR3 amino acids: CASSYPGLVKETQYF. CDR3 sequence (DNA): TGTGCCAGCAGCTACCCGGGACTAGTGAAAGAGACCCAGTACTTC.